This T cell receptor beta chain was obtained from a study of CD8 T cells in Susac syndrome. As for the study in general: Active disease was present in about 6 of the sequenced Susac syndrome patients, whereas eight or nine of them were in remission. Study-wide points: The number of individuals included in the study's TCR sequencing and HLA analysis was acknowledged as relatively small.

Comments on this clonotype: Its antigen is as yet unknown.

Germline CDR1 reads SNHLY; CDR2 reads FYNNEI. CDR3 length equals 15 residues. The V segment lost 6 bases and the J segment 8 bases; nucleotides outside the gene matches: 8. Definite or probable Susac syndrome was diagnosed using recently defined diagnostic criteria. RNA, at roughly 0.45 to 1 ug, was reverse transcribed with random hexamers. Each CDR3 protein gets one entry after TCRdb re-called the immunoSEQ multiplex PCR reads with MiXCR. Of 150,000 to 160,000 distinct CDR3 sequences listed, approximately 96% were seen once; the top ten hold about 0.17%. Sequencing input: CD4+ T cells from PBMCs. The clonotype originates from a human donor with Susac syndrome. The chain links TRBV2 to TRBJ1-6; 9 positions match TRBD1. The CDR3 region has the DNA TGTGCCAGCAGATTAGAGGGACAGGGCTATTCACCCCTCCACTTT. Translation: CASRLEGQGYSPLHF.